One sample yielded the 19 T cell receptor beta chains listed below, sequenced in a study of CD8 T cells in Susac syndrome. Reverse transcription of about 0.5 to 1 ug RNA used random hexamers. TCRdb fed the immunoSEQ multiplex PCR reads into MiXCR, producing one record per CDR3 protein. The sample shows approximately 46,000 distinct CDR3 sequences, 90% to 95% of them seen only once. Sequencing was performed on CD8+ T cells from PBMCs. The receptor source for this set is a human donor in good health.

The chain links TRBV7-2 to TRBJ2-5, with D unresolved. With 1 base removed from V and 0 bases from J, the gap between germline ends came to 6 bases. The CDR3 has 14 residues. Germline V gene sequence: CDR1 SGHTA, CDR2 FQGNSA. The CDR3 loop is CASSLEFYQETQYF. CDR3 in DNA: TGTGCCAGCAGCTTAGAGTTCTACCAAGAGACCCAGTACTTC.

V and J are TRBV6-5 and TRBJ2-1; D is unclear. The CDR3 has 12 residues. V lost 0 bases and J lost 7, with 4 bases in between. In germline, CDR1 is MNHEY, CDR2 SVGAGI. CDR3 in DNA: TGTGCCAGCAGTTACTCCGGGAATGAGCAGTTCTTC. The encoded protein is CASSYSGNEQFF.

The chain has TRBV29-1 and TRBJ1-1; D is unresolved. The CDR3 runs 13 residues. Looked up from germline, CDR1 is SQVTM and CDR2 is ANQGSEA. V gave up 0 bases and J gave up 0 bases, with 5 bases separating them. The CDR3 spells CSVEDLMNTEAFF. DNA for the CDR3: TGCAGCGTTGAAGATTTGATGAACACTGAAGCTTTCTTT.

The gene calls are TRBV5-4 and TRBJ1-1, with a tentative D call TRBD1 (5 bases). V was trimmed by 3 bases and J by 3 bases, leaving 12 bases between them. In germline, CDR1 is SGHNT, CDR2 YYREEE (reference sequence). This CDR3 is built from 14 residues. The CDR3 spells CASSYNGGDTEAFF. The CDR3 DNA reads TGTGCCAGCAGCTATAATGGGGGTGACACTGAAGCTTTCTTT.

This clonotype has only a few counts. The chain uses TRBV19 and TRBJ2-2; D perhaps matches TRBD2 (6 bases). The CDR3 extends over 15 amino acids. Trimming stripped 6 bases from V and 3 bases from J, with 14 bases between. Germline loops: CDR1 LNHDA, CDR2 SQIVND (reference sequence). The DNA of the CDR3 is TGTGCCAGTAGCCCCCCAAGACTAGACACCGGGGAGCTGTTTTTT. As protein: CASSPPRLDTGELFF.

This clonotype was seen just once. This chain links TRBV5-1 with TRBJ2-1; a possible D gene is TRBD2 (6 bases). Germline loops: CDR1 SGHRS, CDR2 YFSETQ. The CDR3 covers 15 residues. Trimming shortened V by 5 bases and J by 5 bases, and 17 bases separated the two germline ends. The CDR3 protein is CASRGVGGVDNEQFF. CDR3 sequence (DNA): TGCGCCAGCAGAGGAGTGGGAGGCGTCGACAATGAGCAGTTCTTC.

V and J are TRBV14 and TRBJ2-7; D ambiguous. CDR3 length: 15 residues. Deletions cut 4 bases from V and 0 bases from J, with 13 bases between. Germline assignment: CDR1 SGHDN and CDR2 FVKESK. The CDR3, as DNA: TGTGCCAGCAGCCCAGTTTCCAGGAGCTCCTACGAGCAGTACTTC. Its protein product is CASSPVSRSSYEQYF.

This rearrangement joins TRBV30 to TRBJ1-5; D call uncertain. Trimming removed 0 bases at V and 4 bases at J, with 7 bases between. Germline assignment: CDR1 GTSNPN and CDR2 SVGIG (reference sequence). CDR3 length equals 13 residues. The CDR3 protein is CAWSVPGNQPQHF. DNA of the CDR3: TGTGCCTGGAGTGTCCCCGGGAATCAGCCCCAGCATTTT.

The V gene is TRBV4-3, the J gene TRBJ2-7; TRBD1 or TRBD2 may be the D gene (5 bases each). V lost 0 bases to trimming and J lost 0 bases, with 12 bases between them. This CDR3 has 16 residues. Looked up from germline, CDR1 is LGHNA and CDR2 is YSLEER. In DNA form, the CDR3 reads TGCGCCAGCAGCCAAGATCGGGGCGGCCCCTCCTACGAGCAGTACTTC. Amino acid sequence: CASSQDRGGPSYEQYF.

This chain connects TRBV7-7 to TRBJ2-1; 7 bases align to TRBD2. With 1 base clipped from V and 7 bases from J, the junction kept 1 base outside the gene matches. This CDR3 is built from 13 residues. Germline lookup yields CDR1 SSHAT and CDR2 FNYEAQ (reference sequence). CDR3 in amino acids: CASSLVRGNEQFF. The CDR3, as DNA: TGTGCCAGCAGCTTAGTGCGGGGGAATGAGCAGTTCTTC.

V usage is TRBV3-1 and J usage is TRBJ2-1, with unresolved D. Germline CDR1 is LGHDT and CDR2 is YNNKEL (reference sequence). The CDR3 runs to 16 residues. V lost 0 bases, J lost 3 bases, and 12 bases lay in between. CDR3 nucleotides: TGTGCCAGCAGCCAAGAGGGAAAGGTCCTCTACAATGAGCAGTTCTTC. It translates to CASSQEGKVLYNEQFF.

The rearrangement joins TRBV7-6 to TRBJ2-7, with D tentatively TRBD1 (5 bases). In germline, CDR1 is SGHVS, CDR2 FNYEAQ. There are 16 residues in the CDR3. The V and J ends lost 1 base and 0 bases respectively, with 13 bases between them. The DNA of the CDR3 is TGTGCCAGCAGCTTAGGTCAGGGCGCTAGCTCCTACGAGCAGTACTTC. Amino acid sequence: CASSLGQGASSYEQYF.

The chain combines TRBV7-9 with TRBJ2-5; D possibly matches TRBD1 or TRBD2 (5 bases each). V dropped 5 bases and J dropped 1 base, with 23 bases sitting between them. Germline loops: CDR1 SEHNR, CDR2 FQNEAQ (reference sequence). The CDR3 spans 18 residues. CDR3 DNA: TGTGCCAGCAGCCGTTTCCGGGCCAGCGTGAGGGGCCAAGAGACCCAGTACTTC. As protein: CASSRFRASVRGQETQYF.

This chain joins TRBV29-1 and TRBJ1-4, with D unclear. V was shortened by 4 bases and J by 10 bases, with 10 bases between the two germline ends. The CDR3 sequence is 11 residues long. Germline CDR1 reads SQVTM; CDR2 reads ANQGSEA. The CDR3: CSVVELRKLFF. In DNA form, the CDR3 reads TGCAGCGTTGTAGAACTCAGAAAACTGTTTTTT.

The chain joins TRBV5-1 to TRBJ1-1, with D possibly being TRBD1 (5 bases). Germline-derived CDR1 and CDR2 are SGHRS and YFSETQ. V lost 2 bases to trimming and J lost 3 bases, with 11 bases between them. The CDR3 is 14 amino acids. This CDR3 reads CASSFGAGYTEAFF. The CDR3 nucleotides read TGCGCCAGCAGCTTTGGGGCAGGCTACACTGAAGCTTTCTTT.

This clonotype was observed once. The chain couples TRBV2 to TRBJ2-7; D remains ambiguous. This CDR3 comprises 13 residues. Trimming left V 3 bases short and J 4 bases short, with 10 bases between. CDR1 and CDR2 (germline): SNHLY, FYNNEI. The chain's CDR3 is CASSDRPGYEQYF. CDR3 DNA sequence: TGTGCCAGCAGTGACAGGCCTGGGTACGAGCAGTACTTC.

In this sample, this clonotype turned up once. The CDR3 spells CASSGSTSGIETQYF. The CDR3 region has the DNA TGTGCCAGCAGCGGCTCCACTAGCGGGATAGAGACCCAGTACTTC. The rearrangement joins TRBV7-8 to TRBJ2-5; TRBD2 agrees at 10 bases. The V gene's germline CDR1 is SGHVS and CDR2 FQNEAQ. The CDR3 is 15 residues long. The J segment lost 4 bases and the V segment lost 5 bases, leaving 7 bases of the junction unmatched.

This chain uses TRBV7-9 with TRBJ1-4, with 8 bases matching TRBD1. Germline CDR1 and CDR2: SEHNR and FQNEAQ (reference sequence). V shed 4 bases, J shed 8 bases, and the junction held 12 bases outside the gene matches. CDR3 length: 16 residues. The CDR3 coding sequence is TGTGCCAGCAGCTCATTCGACAGGGGATCGGGCGAAAAACTGTTTTTT. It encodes CASSSFDRGSGEKLFF.

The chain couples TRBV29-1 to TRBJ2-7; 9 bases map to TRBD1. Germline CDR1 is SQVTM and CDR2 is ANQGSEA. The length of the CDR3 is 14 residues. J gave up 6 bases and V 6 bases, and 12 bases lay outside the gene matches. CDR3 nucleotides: TGCAGCGTCCACTTCCGGGACAGGGTTTCCGAGCAGTACTTC. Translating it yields CSVHFRDRVSEQYF.